The subject of this entry is one T cell receptor (beta chain). CDR3 size: 14 residues. The data derive from a study of blood T cell repertoires in COVID-19. Study details: Collection of acute and convalescent COVID-19 samples took place in the United States, Italy and Spain. PBMCs, B-cell-depleted T cells, or T cells provided the cDNA or gDNA that made up the material.

As handled by the study authors: Amplification of reference gene primers provided the estimated nucleated cell counts. Assay used: immunoSEQ multiplex PCR; TCRdb lists only in-frame clones, some missing. V and J calls and clone size are copied from that table; D and trimming were computed from the DNA. The sample lists about 410,000 clones; about nine tenths were seen once. The rearrangement joins TRBV21-1 to TRBJ1-2. TRBV21-1 is reported as a pseudogene. The receptor was derived from a woman aged 25 to 39 with active or convalescent COVID-19. Sequences were obtained from peripheral blood. In DNA form, the CDR3 reads TGTGCCAGCAGCCACGTCATAGCGAACTATGGCTACACCTTC. Translated: CASSHVIANYGYTF.